Shown below are 8 T cell receptor beta chains from a single sample sequenced in a study of TET2 disruption in CD19-targeted CAR T cells. Indicated treatment: autologous CTL019 cells: CD19 CAR with 4-1BB and CD3 zeta domains. Using immunoSEQ multiplex PCR, the repertoire was profiled, and TCRdb retains in-frame clones only, with some absent. The sample table sets out approximately 27,000 clones. Antigens of these TCRs are unknown. The input for sequencing was CD8- CAR+ T cells sorted from cultured blood T cells, taken for CD19 CAR T cell therapy. The subset denotes: CD8-negative CAR-positive T cells from the infusion product. These receptors were collected from a man in his 70s with chronic lymphocytic leukemia.

Details on this clone: The read finishes 3 residues shy of the CDR3 end, and the germline J gene is used to complete it. V and J are TRBV19 and TRBJ2-4, with a possible D match to TRBD1 (6 bases). Germline V gene data show CDR1 as LNHDA and CDR2 as SQIVND (reference sequence). This CDR3 comprises 13 residues. CDR3 loop: CASSGQLNYGQYF. The DNA read from the CDR3 is TGTGCCAGTTCCGGACAGTTAAACTATGGT.

Comment on this clone: The read comes to an end 3 residues before the CDR3 does, leaving the germline J gene to fill in the end. This rearrangement joins TRBV7-3 to TRBJ1-1; D call uncertain. Germline-derived CDR1 and CDR2 are SGHTA and FQGTGA. The CDR3 is 15 amino acids. Trimming took 1 base from V and 0 from J, leaving 9 bases between them. CDR3 DNA (partial): TGTGCCAGCAGCTTAAGTGCGGCCATGAACACTGAA. Translating gives CASSLSAAMNTE. The full-length CDR3 reads as CASSLSAAMNTEAFF.

To note about this clone: The observed sequence ends 3 residues before the CDR3 terminus, with the missing tail filled in from the germline J gene. V usage is TRBV5-6 and J usage is TRBJ2-7; 8 positions match TRBD1. The CDR3 length is 15 residues. Germline V gene data show CDR1 as SGHDT and CDR2 as YYEEEE. With V trimmed by 1 base and J by 0 bases, 3 bases remained unmatched. The CDR3 here is CASSLNRGISYEQYF. The part of the CDR3 DNA that was read is TGTGCCAGCAGCTTGAACAGGGGGATCTCCTACGAG.

Concerning this clone: The read ends 3 residues before the CDR3 terminus; that terminus is restored from the germline J gene. V is TRBV18 and J is TRBJ1-1, with TRBD1 matching over 12 bases. The CDR3 runs to 16 residues. The germline gives CDR1 KGHSH, CDR2 LQKENI. The sequenced part of the CDR3 DNA is TGTGCCAGCTCACCACCTACCGGGACAGGGGGCGGAGAG. Residues: CASSPPTGTGGGE. The whole CDR3 is CASSPPTGTGGGEAFF.

Notes on this clone: Sequencing ends 3 residues short of the CDR3 end; the germline J gene provides the rest. The chain combines TRBV20-1 with TRBJ1-6; 7 bases map to TRBD1. Germline V gene data show CDR1 as DFQATT and CDR2 as SNEGSKA (reference sequence). The CDR3 runs to 13 residues. This CDR3 reads CSARDFGTAPLHF. The covered CDR3 bases are TGCAGTGCTAGAGATTTTGGGACAGCGCCC.

About this clone: Read sequence stops 3 residues before the CDR3 end, and the germline J gene provides the missing end. The V gene is TRBV10-1, the J gene TRBJ2-2; D is perhaps TRBD1 (6 bases). From germline, CDR1 is WNHNN and CDR2 SYGVQD (reference sequence). There are 15 residues in the CDR3. The chain's CDR3 is CASSENNLGQSVLFF. The covered CDR3 bases are TGCGCCAGCAGTGAGAATAACTTAGGACAGTCCGTG.

Remarks on this clone: The read gets to within 3 residues of the CDR3 end, and the germline J gene fills in the rest. The rearrangement links TRBV18 to TRBJ2-4; 10 positions match TRBD1. Germline-derived CDR1 and CDR2 are KGHSH and LQKENI. The CDR3 has 14 amino acids. Partial CDR3 DNA: TGTGCCAGCTCAGGGGACAGGGGTCAGGGGCCT. Encoded protein: CASSGDRGQGP. The whole CDR3 protein is CASSGDRGQGPQYF.

About this clone itself: The CDR3 goes on 3 residues after the read ends, and that part is filled in from the germline J gene. V gene TRBV18 combines with J gene TRBJ2-3; weak D call: TRBD2 (5 bases). Trimming pared 0 bases from V and 2 bases from J, leaving 15 bases between. The CDR3 sequence is 17 residues long. Germline CDR1 is KGHSH and CDR2 is LQKENI. CDR3 DNA (partial): TGTGCCAGCTCACCACCGAAGCTCGGGGTGGACACAGATACG. Protein sequence: CASSPPKLGVDTDT. The entire CDR3 sequence reads CASSPPKLGVDTDTQYF.